The clone carrying this TCR beta chain occurred a few times. Researchers amplified the TCR beta CDR3 regions from RNA transcripts. Primed by the HTBI set, a first-round RT-PCR was run on the TCR CDR3. TCRdb recomputed calls from the multiplex PCR reads with MiXCR, one row per CDR3 protein. The table shows 300,000 to 400,000 distinct CDR3 sequences, with about 14% occurring only once. This specimen comes from a study of T cells in Graves' hyperthyroidism and ophthalmopathy. The CDR3 is 15 residues long. V dropped 5 bases and J dropped 2; count of bases not matched to a gene: 3. Germline CDR1 and CDR2: SGHTA and FQGTGA.

The rearrangement links TRBV7-3 to TRBJ2-6; TRBD2 matches 7 bases. The sample was blood. The sequence came from a woman aged 30 to 39 with Graves' ophthalmopathy. The CDR3 DNA is TGTGCCAGCAGCCCCGGGGGGACTGGGGCCAACGTCCTGACTTTC. It specifies CASSPGGTGANVLTF.